Listed below are T cell receptor beta chains from one sample, sequenced in a study of blood T cell repertoires in COVID-19. Measured with immunoSEQ multiplex PCR; TCRdb has only the in-frame clones, and not every one. This sample has 250,000 to 350,000 clones, with around nine tenths found just once. Source material: peripheral blood. Receptors were obtained from a woman in her twenties or thirties with COVID-19, enrolled during active disease. CDR3s include the opening cysteine and the closing phenylalanine or tryptophan. The D gene is left open where the match is weak. The size of a clone is reported for some rows only, either as once, few or many, or as a class for expanded clones.

J gene | V gene | clone size | D gene | CDR3 protein | CDR3 DNA
TRBJ2-1 | TRBV6-2/TRBV6-3 | . | TRBD2 | CASSYNSLAYNEQFF | TGTGCCAGCAGTTACAATTCACTAGCGTACAATGAGCAGTTCTTC
TRBJ2-3 | TRBV19 | . | TRBD2 | CASRPLGLAGADTQYF | TGTGCCAGTAGACCCCTCGGACTAGCGGGGGCAGATACGCAGTATTTT
TRBJ1-6 | TRBV30 | . | . | CAWRGQGNSPLHF | TGTGCCTGGAGAGGGCAGGGAAATTCACCCCTCCACTTT
TRBJ2-7 | TRBV18 | . | TRBD2 | CASSPGRGESYEQYF | TGTGCCAGCTCACCCGGGCGGGGGGAGTCCTACGAGCAGTACTTC
TRBJ2-7 | TRBV23-1 | . | . | CASSHSRAPPRGTIYEQYF | TGCGCCAGCAGTCACTCTCGGGCACCTCCGCGGGGAACTATATACGAGCAGTACTTC
TRBJ1-6 | TRBV5-6 | . | . | CASSLRNSPLHF | TGTGCCAGCAGCTTGCGGAATTCACCCCTCCACTTT
TRBJ1-1 | TRBV10-1 | . | . | CASSEPGRAEAFF | TGCGCCAGCAGTGAGCCTGGGCGGGCTGAAGCTTTCTTT
TRBJ1-4 | TRBV6-6 | . | TRBD1 | CASSNPGQGDEKLFF | TGTGCCAGCAGTAACCCGGGACAGGGGGATGAAAAACTGTTTTTT
TRBJ1-1 | TRBV6-5 | . | . | CASYRDTEAFF | TGTGCCAGCTATCGGGACACTGAAGCTTTCTTT
TRBJ1-4 | TRBV24-1 | . | . | CATSDLRDSGEKLFF | TGTGCCACCAGTGATTTAAGGGACTCGGGTGAAAAACTGTTTTTT
TRBJ2-2 | TRBV15 | . | . | CATSRANTGELFF | TGTGCCACCAGCAGGGCCAACACCGGGGAGCTGTTTTTT
TRBJ2-3 | TRBV10-3 | . | . | CAISESSVDTQYF | TGTGCCATCAGTGAGTCGTCTGTAGATACGCAGTATTTT
TRBJ2-7 | TRBV19 | . | TRBD2 | CASSPGLESMVQYF | TGTGCCAGTTCCCCGGGACTAGAGTCGATGGTGCAGTACTTC
TRBJ2-7 | TRBV5-6 | once | . | CASSLTGSPYEQYF | TGTGCCAGCAGCTTAACAGGGAGTCCCTACGAGCAGTACTTC
TRBJ2-3 | TRBV20-1 | . | . | CSVSSTDTQYF | TGCAGTGTCTCCTCCACAGATACGCAGTATTTT
TRBJ2-7 | TRBV28 | . | TRBD2 | CASSPPPLLSGSSYEQYF | TGTGCCAGCAGTCCTCCCCCTTTGTTGAGCGGGAGCTCCTACGAGCAGTACTTC
TRBJ2-7 | TRBV5-1 | . | TRBD1 | CASSQGTGSSDEQYF | TGCGCCAGCAGCCAAGGGACAGGGAGTTCTGACGAGCAGTACTTC
TRBJ2-7 | TRBV6-1 | . | TRBD2 | CASSEPGLAGGPSGEQYF | TGTGCCAGCAGTGAACCGGGACTAGCGGGAGGGCCCTCGGGAGAGCAGTACTTC
TRBJ2-3 | TRBV28 | . | TRBD1 | CASRQKWDSGTDTQYF | TGTGCCAGCAGACAGAAGTGGGACAGTGGCACAGATACGCAGTATTTT
TRBJ1-5 | TRBV24-1 | . | . | CATSDSTGFYNQPQHF | TGTGCCACCAGTGACTCCACAGGGTTCTACAATCAGCCCCAGCATTTT
TRBJ2-1 | TRBV5-6 | . | TRBD2 | CASSHRRGLAYNEQFF | TGTGCCAGCAGCCACCGCCGAGGACTAGCGTACAATGAGCAGTTCTTC
TRBJ1-4 | TRBV4-1 | . | . | CASRKEQSTNEKLFF | TGCGCCAGCAGGAAAGAACAGTCAACTAATGAAAAACTGTTTTTT
TRBJ1-2 | TRBV30 | . | TRBD1 | CAWSEGTGGGYTF | TGTGCCTGGAGTGAAGGGACAGGGGGTGGCTACACCTTC
TRBJ2-5 | TRBV25-1 | . | TRBD2 | CGTRGETQYF | TGTGGGACTAGAGGGGAGACCCAGTACTTC
TRBJ2-2 | TRBV2 | . | TRBD1 | CASRDGTGGGELFF | TGTGCCAGCAGGGACGGGACAGGGGGCGGGGAGCTGTTTTTT
TRBJ1-5 | TRBV5-6 | . | . | CASSFEGVQPQHF | TGTGCCAGCAGCTTCGAAGGGGTTCAGCCCCAGCATTTT
TRBJ1-6 | TRBV4-1 | . | . | CASAEIPYSPLHF | TGCGCCAGCGCCGAGATCCCATATTCACCCCTCCACTTT
TRBJ2-6 | TRBV5-4 | . | . | CASSRGSGANVLTF | TGTGCCAGCAGCCGCGGATCTGGGGCCAACGTCCTGACTTTC
TRBJ1-2 | TRBV3-1/TRBV3-2 | . | . | CASSPGLSGYGYTF | TGTGCCAGCAGTCCTGGACTCAGCGGCTATGGCTACACCTTC
TRBJ2-2 | TRBV28 | . | TRBD2 | CASSLTSSVLAGDANTGELFF | TGTGCCAGCAGCCTTACCTCTTCCGTACTAGCGGGGGACGCGAACACCGGGGAGCTGTTTTTT
TRBJ2-1 | TRBV7-3 | . | TRBD2 | CASSLFAGGLDEQFF | TGTGCCAGCAGCTTATTCGCGGGAGGGCTCGATGAGCAGTTCTTC